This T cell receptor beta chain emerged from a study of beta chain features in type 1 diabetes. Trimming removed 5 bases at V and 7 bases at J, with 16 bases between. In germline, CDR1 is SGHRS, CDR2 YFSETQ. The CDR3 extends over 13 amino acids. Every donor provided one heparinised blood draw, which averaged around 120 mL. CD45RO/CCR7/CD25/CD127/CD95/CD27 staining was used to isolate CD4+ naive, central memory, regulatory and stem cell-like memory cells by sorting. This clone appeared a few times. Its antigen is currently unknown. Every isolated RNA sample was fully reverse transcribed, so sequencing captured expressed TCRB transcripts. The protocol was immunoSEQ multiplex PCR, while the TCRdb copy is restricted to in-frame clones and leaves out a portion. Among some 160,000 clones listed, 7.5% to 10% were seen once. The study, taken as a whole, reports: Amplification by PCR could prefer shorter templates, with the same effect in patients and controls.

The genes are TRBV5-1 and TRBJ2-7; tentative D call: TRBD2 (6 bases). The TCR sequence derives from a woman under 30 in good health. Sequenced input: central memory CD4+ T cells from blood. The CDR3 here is CASRTLEGSEQYF. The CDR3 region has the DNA TGCGCCAGCAGGACCCTGGAGGGCTCAGAGCAGTACTTC.